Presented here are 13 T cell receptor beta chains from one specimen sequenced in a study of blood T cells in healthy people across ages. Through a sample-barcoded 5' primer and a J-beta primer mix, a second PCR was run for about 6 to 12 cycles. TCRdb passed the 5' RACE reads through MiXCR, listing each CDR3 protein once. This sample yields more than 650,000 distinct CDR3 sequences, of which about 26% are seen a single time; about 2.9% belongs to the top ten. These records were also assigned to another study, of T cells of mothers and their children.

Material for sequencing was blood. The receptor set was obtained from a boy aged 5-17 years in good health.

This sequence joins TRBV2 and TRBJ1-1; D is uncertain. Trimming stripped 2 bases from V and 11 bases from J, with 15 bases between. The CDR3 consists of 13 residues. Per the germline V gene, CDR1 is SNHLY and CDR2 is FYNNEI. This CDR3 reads CASSEWTLQRAFF. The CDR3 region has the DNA TGTGCCAGCAGTGAATGGACCTTACAGCGGGCTTTCTTT.

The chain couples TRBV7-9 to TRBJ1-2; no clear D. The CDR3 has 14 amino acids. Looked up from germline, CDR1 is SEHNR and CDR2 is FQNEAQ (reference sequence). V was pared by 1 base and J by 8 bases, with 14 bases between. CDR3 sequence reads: CASSLGDPPPGYTF. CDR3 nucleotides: TGTGCCAGCAGCTTAGGCGACCCCCCGCCCGGCTACACCTTC.

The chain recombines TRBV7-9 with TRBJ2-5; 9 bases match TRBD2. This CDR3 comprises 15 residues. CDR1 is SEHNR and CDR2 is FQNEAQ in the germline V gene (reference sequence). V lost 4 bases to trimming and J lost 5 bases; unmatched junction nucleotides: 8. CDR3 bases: TGTGCCAGCAGCTATTTAGCGGGGGAGAGGGAGACCCAGTACTTC. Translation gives CASSYLAGERETQYF.

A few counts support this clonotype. The CDR3 DNA reads as TGTGCTAGTGGTTCAACCCCACGGAGGCGCCGAAAACAAGCCAAAAACATTCAGTACTTC. The encoded protein is CASGSTPRRRRKQAKNIQYF. The chain links TRBV12-5 to TRBJ2-4, with a weak D call TRBD2 (5 bases). V shed 4 bases and J shed 0 bases, with 25 bases lying between them. The CDR3 is made up of 20 amino acids. Germline lookup yields CDR1 LGHNT and CDR2 FRNRAP.

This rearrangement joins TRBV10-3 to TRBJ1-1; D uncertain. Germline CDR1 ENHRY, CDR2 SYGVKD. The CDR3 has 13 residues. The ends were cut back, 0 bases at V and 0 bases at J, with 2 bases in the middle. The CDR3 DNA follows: TGTGCCATCAGTGAGTCCTTGAACACTGAAGCTTTCTTT. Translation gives CAISESLNTEAFF.

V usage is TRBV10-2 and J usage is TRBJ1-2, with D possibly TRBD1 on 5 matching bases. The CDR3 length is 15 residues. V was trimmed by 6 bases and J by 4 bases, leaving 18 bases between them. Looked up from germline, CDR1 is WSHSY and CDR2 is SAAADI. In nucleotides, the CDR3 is TGCGCCAGCAGAACCGGGACCCCGGCTCTCTATGGCTACACCTTC. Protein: CASRTGTPALYGYTF.

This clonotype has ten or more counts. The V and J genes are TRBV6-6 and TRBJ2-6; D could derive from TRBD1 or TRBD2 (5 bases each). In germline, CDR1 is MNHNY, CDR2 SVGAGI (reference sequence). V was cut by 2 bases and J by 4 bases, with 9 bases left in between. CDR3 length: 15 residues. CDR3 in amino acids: CASSYEGSGANVLTF. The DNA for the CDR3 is TGTGCCAGCAGTTACGAGGGGTCCGGGGCCAACGTCCTGACTTTC.

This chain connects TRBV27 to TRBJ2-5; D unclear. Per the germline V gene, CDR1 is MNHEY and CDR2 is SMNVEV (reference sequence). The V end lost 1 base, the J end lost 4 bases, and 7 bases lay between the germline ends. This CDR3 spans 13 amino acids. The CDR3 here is CASSLWEGETQYF. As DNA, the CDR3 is TGTGCCAGCAGTTTATGGGAAGGAGAGACCCAGTACTTC.

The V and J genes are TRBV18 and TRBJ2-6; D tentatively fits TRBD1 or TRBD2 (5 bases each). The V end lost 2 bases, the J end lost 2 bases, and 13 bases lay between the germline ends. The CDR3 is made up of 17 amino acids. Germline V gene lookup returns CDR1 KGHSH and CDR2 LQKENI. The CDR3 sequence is CASSPNPLGAGANVLTF. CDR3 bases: TGTGCCAGCTCACCAAACCCGTTGGGGGCTGGGGCCAACGTCCTGACTTTC.

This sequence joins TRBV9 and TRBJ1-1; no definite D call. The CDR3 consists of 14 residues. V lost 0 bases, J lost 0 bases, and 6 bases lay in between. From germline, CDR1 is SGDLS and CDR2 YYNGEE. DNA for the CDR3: TGTGCCAGCAGCGTAGGAAGGGTGAACACTGAAGCTTTCTTT. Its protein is CASSVGRVNTEAFF.

The CDR3 sequence is CSSGQETQYF. CDR3 DNA sequence: TGCAGTAGCGGCCAAGAGACCCAGTACTTC. This chain uses TRBV29-1 with TRBJ2-5; TRBD2 is a possible D gene (6 bases). The CDR3 loop spans 10 amino acids. CDR1 and CDR2 from the germline V gene are SQVTM and ANQGSEA.

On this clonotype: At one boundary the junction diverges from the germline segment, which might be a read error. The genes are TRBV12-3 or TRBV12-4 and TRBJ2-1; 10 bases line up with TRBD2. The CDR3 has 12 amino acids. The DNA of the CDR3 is TGTGCCAGCAGTTTCGGTCTAGCGGGGGTGGTCTTC. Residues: CASSFGLAGVVF.

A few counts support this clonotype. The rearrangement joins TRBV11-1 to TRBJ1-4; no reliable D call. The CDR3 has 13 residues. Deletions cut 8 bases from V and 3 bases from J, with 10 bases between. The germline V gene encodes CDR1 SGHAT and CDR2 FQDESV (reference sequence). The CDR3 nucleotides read TGTGCCAGCCGTTTAGCGTCTAATGAAAAACTGTTTTTT. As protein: CASRLASNEKLFF. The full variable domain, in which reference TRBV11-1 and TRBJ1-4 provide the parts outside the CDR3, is EAEVAQSPRYKITEKSQAVAFWCDPISGHATLYWYRQILGQGPELLVQFQDESVVDDSQLPKDRFSAERLKGVDSTLKIQPAELGDSAMYLCASRLASNEKLFFGSGTQLSVL.